The rows below give T cell receptor beta chains drawn from one sample of a study of regulatory T cells in long-lasting Graves disease. TCRdb independently ran MiXCR on the multiplex PCR reads; one entry per CDR3 protein. The sample yields roughly 500,000 distinct CDR3 sequences, less than 15% seen once. These data also formed part of another study, on T cells in Graves' hyperthyroidism and ophthalmopathy.

The sequences come from peripheral blood mononuclear cells (PBMCs), collected at new diagnosis, from a patient treated with antithyroid drugs. These receptors were obtained from a woman in her forties or fifties with Graves disease. Each CDR3 is given with its conserved first and last residue. Each record gives: D gene, clone size, J gene, V gene, CDR3 protein, CDR3 DNA. D genes are given only for firm matches. A clone size is listed for some rows: how often the clone was seen (once, few, many), or a class if it is expanded.

D: TRBD1
size: many
J: TRBJ2-7
V: TRBV11-2
CDR3: CASSLNPGQGYEQYF
DNA: TGTGCCAGCAGCTTAAACCCGGGACAGGGTTACGAGCAGTACTTC

D: -
size: many
J: TRBJ2-1
V: TRBV7-8
CDR3: CASSSSGTSYTGEQFF
DNA: TGTGCCAGCAGCAGTTCCGGGACAAGCTACACTGGGGAGCAGTTCTTC

D: -
size: -
J: TRBJ2-7
V: TRBV29-1
CDR3: CSVRVTASSYEQYF
DNA: TGCAGCGTCAGAGTCACTGCGAGCTCCTACGAGCAGTACTTC

D: -
size: many
J: TRBJ1-1
V: TRBV18
CDR3: CASSPTGSNTEAFF
DNA: TGTGCCAGCTCACCGACAGGCTCGAACACTGAAGCTTTCTTT

D: -
size: many
J: TRBJ1-5
V: TRBV2
CDR3: CASSEAGERQPQHF
DNA: TGTGCCAGCAGTGAAGCGGGGGAGCGGCAGCCCCAGCATTTT

D: -
size: -
J: TRBJ2-7
V: TRBV3-1
CDR3: CASSQTTGSSYEQYF
DNA: TGTGCCAGCAGCCAAACTACAGGGAGCTCCTACGAGCAGTACTTC

D: TRBD2
size: -
J: TRBJ2-1
V: TRBV4-1
CDR3: CASSQTSGVSYNEQFF
DNA: TGCGCCAGCAGCCAGACTAGCGGGGTATCCTACAATGAGCAGTTCTTC

D: -
size: many
J: TRBJ1-2
V: TRBV28
CDR3: CASSSGSGPGYGYTF
DNA: TGTGCCAGCAGTTCAGGGTCAGGGCCGGGGTATGGCTACACCTTC

D: TRBD1
size: many
J: TRBJ1-1
V: TRBV3-1
CDR3: CASSPRQGAQTEAFF
DNA: TGTGCCAGCAGCCCCCGACAGGGGGCCCAAACTGAAGCTTTCTTT

D: TRBD1
size: -
J: TRBJ1-2
V: TRBV20-1
CDR3: CSASPQGVVSFYGYTF
DNA: TGCAGTGCTTCCCCACAGGGGGTAGTCTCCTTCTATGGCTACACCTTC

D: -
size: many
J: TRBJ2-1
V: TRBV28
CDR3: CASSPLGRTLYNEQFF
DNA: TGTGCCAGCAGTCCCCTCGGGAGAACCCTCTACAATGAGCAGTTCTTC

D: TRBD2
size: -
J: TRBJ2-2
V: TRBV12-3/TRBV12-4
CDR3: CVSSFRTSGRAPITGELFF
DNA: TGTGTCAGCAGTTTTAGGACTAGCGGGAGGGCTCCAATAACCGGGGAGCTGTTTTTT

D: -
size: many
J: TRBJ1-5
V: TRBV6-1
CDR3: CASTPRAVYSNQPQHF
DNA: TGTGCCAGCACCCCCCGCGCGGTCTATAGCAATCAGCCCCAGCATTTT

D: -
size: -
J: TRBJ1-4
V: TRBV2
CDR3: CASSVRQADSTNEKLFF
DNA: TGTGCCAGCAGTGTAAGGCAGGCCGATTCAACTAATGAAAAACTGTTTTTT

D: -
size: many
J: TRBJ1-4
V: TRBV9
CDR3: CASSVASQAGEKLFF
DNA: TGTGCCAGCAGCGTAGCTAGCCAGGCAGGTGAAAAACTGTTTTTT

D: -
size: -
J: TRBJ2-6
V: TRBV3-1
CDR3: CASSRSNSGANVLTF
DNA: TGTGCCAGCAGCCGGTCCAACTCTGGGGCCAACGTCCTGACTTTC

D: TRBD2
size: few
J: TRBJ2-1
V: TRBV6-2/TRBV6-3
CDR3: CASSYSRPSGSSYNEQFF
DNA: TGTGCCAGCAGTTACTCGAGGCCCAGCGGGAGCTCCTACAATGAGCAGTTCTTC

D: -
size: -
J: TRBJ1-6
V: TRBV5-4
CDR3: CASSFQGSNSPLHF
DNA: TGTGCCAGCAGCTTTCAGGGGAGTAATTCACCCCTCCACTTT

D: -
size: few
J: TRBJ1-3
V: TRBV30
CDR3: CAWKQKGNTIYF
DNA: TGTGCCTGGAAACAAAAAGGAAACACCATATATTTT

D: -
size: -
J: TRBJ2-5
V: TRBV20-1
CDR3: CSARDGGNQETQYF
DNA: TGCAGTGCTAGAGATGGGGGGAACCAAGAGACCCAGTACTTC

D: TRBD1
size: many
J: TRBJ2-7
V: TRBV5-1
CDR3: CASSARDREYEQYF
DNA: TGCGCCAGCAGCGCCAGGGACAGGGAGTACGAGCAGTACTTC

D: TRBD1
size: -
J: TRBJ1-2
V: TRBV28
CDR3: CASSQQTGRGYTF
DNA: TGTGCCAGCAGTCAACAGACAGGGAGAGGCTACACCTTC

D: -
size: many
J: TRBJ2-5
V: TRBV7-9
CDR3: CASSPSPGSQETQYF
DNA: TGTGCCAGCAGCCCTAGTCCGGGGTCCCAAGAGACCCAGTACTTC

D: TRBD2
size: -
J: TRBJ2-1
V: TRBV4-1
CDR3: CASSRVLAGGPREQFF
DNA: TGCGCCAGCAGCCGCGTACTAGCGGGAGGGCCTAGGGAGCAGTTCTTC

D: -
size: few
J: TRBJ2-1
V: TRBV3-1
CDR3: CASSQGHNEQSF
DNA: TGTGCCAGCAGCCAAGGACACAATGAGCAGTCCTTC

D: TRBD2
size: many
J: TRBJ2-3
V: TRBV28
CDR3: CASSLWTSGTDTQYF
DNA: TGTGCCAGCAGTTTATGGACTAGCGGCACAGATACGCAGTATTTT

D: TRBD1
size: few
J: TRBJ2-2
V: TRBV10-3
CDR3: CAISTGTGNTGELFF
DNA: TGCGCCATCAGTACCGGGACAGGGAACACCGGGGAGCTGTTTTTT

D: -
size: few
J: TRBJ2-7
V: TRBV5-6
CDR3: CASSLTDWRGYEQYF
DNA: TGTGCCAGCAGCTTGACTGACTGGCGAGGCTACGAGCAGTACTTC

D: -
size: many
J: TRBJ1-1
V: TRBV19
CDR3: CASSPQESEAFF
DNA: TGTGCCAGTAGCCCACAGGAGTCTGAAGCTTTCTTT

D: -
size: many
J: TRBJ2-5
V: TRBV10-3
CDR3: CAISELHPQETQYF
DNA: TGTGCCATCAGTGAGTTACACCCCCAAGAGACCCAGTACTTC

D: TRBD2
size: few
J: TRBJ2-3
V: TRBV18
CDR3: CASSPRTSGSRTDTQYF
DNA: TGTGCCAGCTCACCAAGGACTAGCGGGAGTCGTACAGATACGCAGTATTTT

D: -
size: many
J: TRBJ2-7
V: TRBV20-1
CDR3: CSVPRLGLEQYF
DNA: TGCAGTGTACCGAGACTAGGACTCGAGCAGTACTTC

D: TRBD2
size: -
J: TRBJ2-1
V: TRBV9
CDR3: CASSVGTSGFSYNEQFF
DNA: TGTGCCAGCAGCGTAGGGACTAGCGGGTTTTCCTACAATGAGCAGTTCTTC

D: TRBD2
size: few
J: TRBJ2-1
V: TRBV20-1
CDR3: CSASTSGSAFSYNEQFF
DNA: TGCAGTGCTAGTACTAGCGGGAGTGCTTTCTCCTACAATGAGCAGTTCTTC

D: -
size: many
J: TRBJ2-4
V: TRBV18
CDR3: CASSPDRENIQYF
DNA: TGTGCCAGCTCACCAGACAGAGAAAACATTCAGTACTTC

D: -
size: many
J: TRBJ2-7
V: TRBV18
CDR3: CASSQPGRVHEQYF
DNA: TGTGCCAGCTCACAACCGGGCAGGGTCCACGAGCAGTACTTC

D: TRBD2
size: many
J: TRBJ2-2
V: TRBV5-1
CDR3: CASSQTSDTGELFF
DNA: TGCGCCAGCAGCCAGACTAGCGACACCGGGGAGCTGTTTTTT

D: TRBD1
size: -
J: TRBJ2-5
V: TRBV7-2
CDR3: CASSLGWTGVETQYF
DNA: TGTGCCAGCAGCTTAGGGTGGACAGGGGTAGAGACCCAGTACTTC

D: -
size: -
J: TRBJ2-7
V: TRBV7-2
CDR3: CASSSAGTSYEQYF
DNA: TGTGCCAGCAGCTCGGCAGGGACCTCCTACGAGCAGTACTTC

D: -
size: many
J: TRBJ1-5
V: TRBV2
CDR3: CASTRGFNQPQHF
DNA: TGTGCCAGCACCAGGGGCTTCAATCAGCCCCAGCATTTT